Below are 5 T cell receptor beta chains sequenced from a single sample in a study of control samples from healthy donors and cancer patients. The method was immunoSEQ multiplex PCR; TCRdb's version includes in-frame clones alone and lacks a portion of them. The sample shows under 200,000 clones, roughly 91% of them seen only once. The sample comprised blood. Receptors originate from a woman aged 25-40 years in good health.

The rearrangement joins TRBV28 to TRBJ1-4; D may be TRBD1 (6 bases). Trimming removed 3 bases at V and 8 bases at J, with 13 bases between. CDR3 length: 14 amino acids. Germline-derived CDR1 and CDR2 are MDHEN and SYDVKM. The CDR3 spells CASSLGGPREKLFF. The CDR3 nucleotides read TGTGCCAGCAGTTTGGGGGGGCCAAGGGAAAAACTGTTTTTT.

In this sample, this clone turned up once. The V call is TRBV29-1, the J call TRBJ2-1, with D possibly being TRBD1 (5 bases). The CDR3 extends over 11 amino acids. Trimming cost V 4 bases and J 15 bases, with 16 bases left between them. CDR1 is SQVTM, CDR2 ANQGSEA, per germline. CDR3 in amino acids: CSVVAGAGTFF. In DNA form, the CDR3 reads TGCAGCGTTGTCGCTGGGGCAGGAACGTTCTTC.

The chain uses TRBV11-2 and TRBJ2-5; D uncertain. In germline, CDR1 is SGHAT, CDR2 FQNNGV. V shed 1 base and J shed 0 bases, with 6 bases lying between them. The CDR3 is made up of 14 amino acids. CDR3 residues: CASSLAPNQETQYF. In DNA, the CDR3 is TGTGCCAGCAGCTTAGCCCCTAACCAAGAGACCCAGTACTTC.

CDR3 DNA: TGTGCCAGCAGCTTGGACACTTATGGAAACACCATATATTTT. Amino acid sequence: CASSLDTYGNTIYF. The V call is TRBV7-9, the J call TRBJ1-3; weak D call: TRBD1 (5 bases). Looked up from germline, CDR1 is SEHNR and CDR2 is FQNEAQ (reference sequence). With 3 bases removed from V and 3 bases from J, the gap between germline ends came to 9 bases. CDR3 length equals 14 residues.

The genes are TRBV12-3 or TRBV12-4 and TRBJ2-1; D may correspond to TRBD1 or TRBD2 (5 bases each). The V end was cut by 3 bases, the J end by 5 bases, with 8 bases between. The CDR3 runs to 13 residues. CDR3 nucleotide sequence: TGTGCCAGCAGTTTCGGGGACCACAATGAGCAGTTCTTC. Encoded protein: CASSFGDHNEQFF.